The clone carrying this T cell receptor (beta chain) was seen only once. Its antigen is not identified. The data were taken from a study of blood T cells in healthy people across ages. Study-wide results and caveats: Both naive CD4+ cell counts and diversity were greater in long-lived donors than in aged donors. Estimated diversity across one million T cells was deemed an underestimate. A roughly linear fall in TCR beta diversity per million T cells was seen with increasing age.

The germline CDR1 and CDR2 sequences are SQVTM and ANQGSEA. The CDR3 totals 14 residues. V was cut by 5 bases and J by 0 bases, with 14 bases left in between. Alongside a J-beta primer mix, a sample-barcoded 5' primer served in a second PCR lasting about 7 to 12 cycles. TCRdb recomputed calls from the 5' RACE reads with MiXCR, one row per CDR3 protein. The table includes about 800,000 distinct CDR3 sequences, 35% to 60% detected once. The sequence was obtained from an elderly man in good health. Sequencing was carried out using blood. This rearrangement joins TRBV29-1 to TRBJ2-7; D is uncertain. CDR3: CSVLIQASSYEQYF. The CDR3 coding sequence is TGCAGCGTTTTAATTCAGGCGAGCTCCTACGAGCAGTACTTC.